These T cell receptor beta chains were read from a single sample in a study of shared clonotypes between healthy human individuals. Produced via immunoSEQ multiplex PCR; TCRdb's table is partial and in-frame only. The sample has some 1.5 million clones, approximately 97% seen once. The material sequenced was naive CD4+ T cells sorted from blood. Source of these receptors: a man in his thirties or forties in good health. CDR3s include the opening cysteine and the closing phenylalanine or tryptophan. D genes are given only for firm matches. Rows may omit the clone size; those that give it use once, few, many or a size class.

>16|TRBV4-1|-|TRBJ2-2|once
CASSRDHTTPYGELFF
TGCGCCAGCAGTCGGGACCACACAACTCCCTACGGGGAGCTGTTTTTT
>15|TRBV11-2|TRBD1|TRBJ1-2|-
CASSSSGTGLRSSTF
TGTGCCAGCAGCTCCTCCGGGACAGGGTTACGATCTAGCACCTTC
>15|TRBV18|-|TRBJ2-6|-
CASSPSVAGANVLTF
TGTGCCAGCTCACCATCAGTAGCTGGGGCCAACGTCCTGACTTTC
>12|TRBV28|-|TRBJ1-5|once
CASSLLGQPQHF
TGTGCCAGCAGTTTATTGGGACAGCCCCAGCATTTT
>15|TRBV9|TRBD2|TRBJ2-7|-
CASSVAGLASYEQYF
TGTGCCAGCAGCGTAGCAGGACTAGCGAGCTACGAGCAGTACTTC
>17|TRBV9|-|TRBJ2-1|-
CASSVAGGGRFYNEQFF
TGTGCCAGCAGCGTAGCGGGGGGCGGGAGATTCTACAATGAGCAGTTCTTC
>14|TRBV7-8|-|TRBJ2-7|-
CASSLGHTSYEQYF
TGTGCCAGCAGCTTGGGGCACACCTCCTACGAGCAGTACTTC
>17|TRBV2|TRBD1|TRBJ2-1|-
CASSMTGSDPSTNEQFF
TGTGCCAGCAGTATGACAGGGTCCGACCCCTCAACGAATGAGCAGTTCTTC
>11|TRBV6-5|-|TRBJ2-7|once
CASRLRNEQYF
TGTGCCAGCCGGCTTAGGAACGAGCAGTACTTC
>17|TRBV5-1|-|TRBJ1-4|-
CASSLSGPAGIGEKLFF
TGCGCCAGCAGCTTAAGCGGACCGGCTGGCATTGGTGAAAAACTGTTTTTT
>14|TRBV2|-|TRBJ1-2|few
CASTRDMANYGYTF
TGTGCCAGCACCCGGGACATGGCTAACTATGGCTACACCTTC
>16|TRBV4-3|TRBD1|TRBJ1-1|-
CASSQEPGQGVAEAFF
TGCGCCAGCAGCCAAGAGCCGGGACAGGGAGTGGCTGAAGCTTTCTTT
>17|TRBV27|TRBD2|TRBJ2-7|-
CASSPLYLAGESYEQYF
TGTGCCAGCAGTCCCCTGTACTTAGCGGGAGAATCGTACGAGCAGTACTTC
>17|TRBV5-4|TRBD2|TRBJ2-2|-
CASSFGLAAYNTGELFF
TGTGCCAGCAGCTTCGGACTAGCGGCCTATAACACCGGGGAGCTGTTTTTT
>12|TRBV7-8|-|TRBJ2-1|-
CASSFRVGEQFF
TGTGCCAGCAGCTTTAGGGTCGGTGAGCAGTTCTTC
>15|TRBV28|-|TRBJ2-2|-
CAIHDGGWDTGELFF
TGTGCCATCCACGACGGGGGTTGGGACACCGGGGAGCTGTTTTTT
>16|TRBV19|TRBD2|TRBJ2-1|-
CASRQPGLAGGGEQFF
TGTGCCAGTAGGCAGCCGGGACTAGCGGGAGGTGGGGAGCAGTTCTTC
>15|TRBV7-2|-|TRBJ2-4|-
CASSLVMTGVNIQYF
TGTGCCAGCAGCTTAGTAATGACAGGAGTAAACATTCAGTACTTC
>18|TRBV7-2|TRBD2|TRBJ2-3|-
CASSHLVTSGRAADTQYF
TGTGCCAGCAGCCATTTGGTGACTAGCGGGAGGGCCGCAGATACGCAGTATTTT
>12|TRBV29-1|-|TRBJ1-4|-
CSVGTSQGKLFF
TGCAGCGTTGGGACCTCTCAGGGAAAACTGTTTTTT
>12|TRBV12-5|-|TRBJ1-5|-
CASALDNQPQHF
TGTGCTAGTGCCTTAGATAATCAGCCCCAGCATTTT
>14|TRBV2|-|TRBJ2-3|-
CASSAQGEADTQYF
TGTGCCAGCAGTGCCCAAGGTGAAGCAGATACGCAGTATTTT
>15|TRBV5-4|TRBD2|TRBJ2-1|-
CASSSGLAGANEQFF
TGTGCCAGCAGCTCGGGACTAGCGGGTGCCAATGAGCAGTTCTTC
>14|TRBV10-1|-|TRBJ1-2|once
CASSGGAGHYGYTF
TGCGCCAGCAGTGGGGGTGCGGGGCACTATGGCTACACCTTC
>14|TRBV29-1|-|TRBJ2-2|-
CSVSRGIDTGELFF
TGCAGCGTTTCGCGCGGAATCGACACCGGGGAGCTGTTTTTT
>15|TRBV6-1|-|TRBJ1-5|-
CASSPVVAGNQPQHF
TGTGCCAGCAGCCCCGTTGTTGCCGGCAATCAGCCCCAGCATTTT
>13|TRBV28|TRBD1|TRBJ2-5|-
CASGDSYQETQYF
TGTGCCAGCGGGGACAGTTACCAAGAGACCCAGTACTTC
>14|TRBV28|TRBD1|TRBJ2-2|-
CATLRTGRPGELFF
TGTGCCACCCTCCGGACAGGACGACCCGGGGAGCTGTTTTTT
>15|TRBV5-4|-|TRBJ2-5|-
CASSLGEAYEETQYF
TGTGCCAGCAGCTTGGGCGAGGCCTATGAAGAGACCCAGTACTTC
>16|TRBV5-6|-|TRBJ2-3|-
CASSLLAGTSTDTQYF
TGTGCCAGCAGCTTGCTGGCGGGAACTAGCACAGATACGCAGTATTTT
>17|TRBV28|-|TRBJ2-3|-
CASTSPARGLGTDTQYF
TGTGCCAGCACCTCCCCCGCTCGGGGGTTGGGGACAGATACGCAGTATTTT
>15|TRBV9|TRBD1|TRBJ2-7|-
CASSVGDRGSYEQYF
TGTGCCAGCAGCGTTGGGGACAGGGGGTCCTACGAGCAGTACTTC
>14|TRBV5-6|-|TRBJ1-1|-
CASRSGPLNAEAFF
TGTGCCAGCAGATCCGGACCTTTGAACGCTGAAGCTTTCTTT
>20|TRBV29-1|TRBD1|TRBJ2-1|-
CSVGGQYSGRNQDKYNEQFF
TGCAGCGTTGGGGGACAGTATTCGGGGCGGAACCAGGATAAATACAATGAGCAGTTCTTC
>14|TRBV6-5|-|TRBJ2-7|-
CASTLPGARYEQYF
TGTGCCAGCACCTTACCGGGGGCTCGCTACGAGCAGTACTTC
>18|TRBV19|TRBD2|TRBJ2-7|-
CASSMIRLAGRSSYEQYF
TGTGCCAGTAGTATGATACGGTTAGCGGGTCGGAGCTCCTACGAGCAGTACTTC
>12|TRBV28|-|TRBJ2-7|-
CASVGRSYEQYF
TGTGCCAGCGTGGGAAGGTCCTACGAGCAGTACTTC
>15|TRBV5-1|-|TRBJ2-7|-
CASSLRQGRVNEQYF
TGCGCCAGCAGCTTGCGGCAGGGGAGAGTTAACGAGCAGTACTTC
>16|TRBV7-2|TRBD1|TRBJ1-2|-
CASSQVRDSKYYGYTF
TGTGCCAGCAGCCAGGTGCGGGACAGCAAATACTATGGCTACACCTTC
>16|TRBV6-5|-|TRBJ1-3|-
CASSYGPPGGGNTIYF
TGTGCCAGCAGTTACGGCCCCCCGGGGGGCGGAAACACCATATATTTT